Below, 10 T cell receptor beta chains from the same sample are listed, as sequenced in a study of blood T cells in healthy people across ages. Then a second PCR, running about 7 to 11 cycles, was carried out with a sample-barcoded 5' primer and a J-beta primer mix. TCRdb re-analysed the 5' RACE reads in MiXCR, keeping a single row per CDR3 protein. Here the sample spans some 790,000 distinct CDR3 sequences, about 28% being singletons. The sequencing input was blood. The receptor source for this set is a woman of 80 years or more in good health.

This clonotype was detected only a few times. This chain uses TRBV27 with TRBJ2-2, with D perhaps matching TRBD2 (8 bases). Germline lookup yields CDR1 MNHEY and CDR2 SMNVEV (reference sequence). This CDR3 is built from 15 residues. Trimming removed 5 bases at V and 3 bases at J, with 13 bases between. Here the CDR3 reads CASSREGADTGELFF. The CDR3 region has the DNA TGTGCCAGCAGTCGGGAGGGGGCGGACACCGGGGAGCTGTTTTTT.

This clonotype was counted between two and nine times. A read error may explain this, as a much larger clone is one base away. The genes are TRBV20-1 and TRBJ2-1; TRBD1 is a possible D gene (6 bases). From germline, CDR1 is DFQATT and CDR2 SNEGSKA (reference sequence). The length of the CDR3 is 13 residues. V was shortened by 8 bases and J by 13 bases, with 24 bases between the two germline ends. The CDR3 is CSSVGASHETQFF. The CDR3 DNA reads TGCAGTTCGGTGGGGGCTAGTCACGAGACCCAGTTCTTC.

The chain is built from TRBV28 and TRBJ1-6, with unresolved D. Between the trimmed V and J ends, which lost 1 base and 16 bases, there was a span of 8 bases. The CDR3 covers 11 residues. CDR1 and CDR2 from the germline V gene are MDHEN and SYDVKM. CDR3 amino acids: CASSLSRQLHF. DNA for the CDR3: TGTGCCAGCAGTTTATCTCGACAACTCCACTTT.

This clonotype was detected a few times. A much larger clone differs from this one at a single base, so this may be a read error. The rearrangement links TRBV12-3 or TRBV12-4 to TRBJ2-4; TRBD2 agrees at 9 bases. V lost 2 bases and J lost 0; bases outside the gene matches: 8. This CDR3 has 18 amino acids. Here the CDR3 DNA reads TGTGCCAGCAGTTTAATAGTAGCGGGGGTACTAGCCAAAAACATTCAGTACTTC. Translated, it gives CASSLIVAGVLAKNIQYF.

V and J are TRBV20-1 and TRBJ1-6; D remains ambiguous. Trimming took off 3 bases at V and 8 bases at J, with 11 bases between the two ends. Germline V gives CDR1 DFQATT, CDR2 SNEGSKA (reference sequence). The CDR3 runs 13 residues. As DNA, the CDR3 is TGCAGTGCTAGGGCCAGCGCAGATTCACCCCTCCACTTT. Translation gives CSARASADSPLHF.

A few counts support this clonotype. This may arise from a read error, as a much more abundant clone is one base away. The chain carries TRBV29-1 and TRBJ2-1; D gene unclear. Germline V gene sequence: CDR1 SQVTM, CDR2 ANQGSEA. Trimming stripped 4 bases from V and 7 bases from J, with 11 bases between. CDR3 length equals 12 residues. In DNA form, the CDR3 reads TGCAGCGTTGGAGAAGTCTGTAATGAGCAGTTCTTC. Protein product: CSVGEVCNEQFF.

This clonotype showed up many times. This sequence joins TRBV7-9 and TRBJ2-4; 8 bases align to TRBD1. Germline CDR1 is SEHNR and CDR2 is FQNEAQ (reference sequence). The V segment lost 6 bases and the J segment 3 bases; nucleotides outside the gene matches: 7. There are 15 residues in the CDR3. CDR3 sequence (DNA): TGTGCCAGCAGTCGATCGGGACAGGTCAAAAACATTCAGTACTTC. This translates into CASSRSGQVKNIQYF.

Of note for this clonotype: It may be a read error: a sequence one base away is much more abundant. The chain is built from TRBV6-2 or TRBV6-3 and TRBJ2-7; D is possibly TRBD1 or TRBD2 (5 bases each). In germline, CDR1 is MNHEY, CDR2 SVGEGT. The V gene lost 6 bases and the J gene lost 3 bases, with 12 bases spanning the gap. The CDR3 is 13 residues long. The CDR3 nucleotides read TGTGCCAGCAGGCTGGGGGAAAACTACGAGCAGTACTTC. Residues: CASRLGENYEQYF.

This clonotype has ten or more counts. V gene TRBV12-3 or TRBV12-4 combines with J gene TRBJ2-3; D ambiguous. CDR3 size: 14 residues. V was trimmed by 3 bases and J by 2 bases, leaving 9 bases between them. The CDR3 reads CASSFGQNTDTQYF. CDR3 nucleotides: TGTGCCAGCAGTTTCGGGCAGAACACAGATACGCAGTATTTT.

This clonotype has a count of ten or more. The chain carries TRBV5-5 and TRBJ2-3; D is unresolved. This CDR3 is 14 amino acids long. The germline gives CDR1 SGHKS, CDR2 YYEKEE (reference sequence). Trimming removed 2 bases from V and 4 bases from J, with 11 bases in between. Here the CDR3 reads CASSFKVASDTQYF. The CDR3 nucleotides read TGTGCCAGCAGCTTTAAGGTAGCCTCAGATACGCAGTATTTT.